The 23 T cell receptor beta chains given below trace back to one sample, sequenced in a study of blood T cell repertoires in COVID-19. Generated by immunoSEQ multiplex PCR, the TCRdb table keeps only in-frame clones and is missing some. Here the sample spans more than 110,000 clones, around nine tenths being singletons. Specimen: peripheral blood. The source is a human donor in a cohort sampled during active COVID-19.

V and J are TRBV28 and TRBJ1-1; D may be TRBD1 (6 bases). The CDR3 is made up of 13 amino acids. V lost 1 base to trimming and J lost 7 bases, with 10 bases between them. Per germline, CDR1 MDHEN and CDR2 SYDVKM. The CDR3 reads CASSLLARGEAFF. CDR3 sequence (DNA): TGTGCCAGCAGTTTATTGGCCAGGGGTGAAGCTTTCTTT.

The chain carries TRBV27 and TRBJ2-3, with TRBD2 matching 8 bases. CDR3 length: 14 amino acids. The trim removed 4 bases at V and 2 bases at J, leaving 2 bases unmatched. Germline CDR1 is MNHEY and CDR2 is SMNVEV (reference sequence). The CDR3 nucleotides read TGTGCCAGCAGTTCGGGACTAGACACAGATACGCAGTATTTT. It yields the protein CASSSGLDTDTQYF.

The genes are TRBV20-1 and TRBJ1-2; the D gene is possibly TRBD1 (5 bases). Germline CDR1 reads DFQATT; CDR2 reads SNEGSKA (reference sequence). V lost 7 bases and J lost 2, with 17 bases in between. The CDR3 runs 14 residues. Written as DNA, the CDR3 is TGCAGTGGTAGTCCTCAGGGTAGGAACTATGGCTACACCTTC. Its protein is CSGSPQGRNYGYTF.

This clone was seen a single time. J is TRBJ1-5 and V is TRBV18; maybe TRBD1 (5 bases). This CDR3 is built from 13 residues. CDR1 is KGHSH, CDR2 LQKENI, per germline. Trimming took 0 bases from V and 8 from J, leaving 8 bases between them. Here the CDR3 reads CASSPPGGEPQHF. DNA for the CDR3: TGTGCCAGCTCACCACCGGGGGGTGAGCCCCAGCATTTT.

This chain connects TRBV2 to TRBJ2-5, with TRBD1 matching 7 bases. CDR1 and CDR2 (germline): SNHLY, FYNNEI. J lost 5 bases, V lost 2 bases, and 5 bases had no gene match. The CDR3 is made up of 14 amino acids. As DNA, the CDR3 is TGTGCCAGCAGTGAACAACAGGGGTCGGAGACCCAGTACTTC. This codes for CASSEQQGSETQYF.

This clone showed up just a few times. The chain employs TRBV7-9 and TRBJ1-2, with 9 positions matching TRBD1. The CDR3 has 14 amino acids. Germline CDR1 reads SEHNR; CDR2 reads FQNEAQ (reference sequence). The junction had 8 bases not matched to a gene; V was cut back by 5 bases and J by 7 bases. The DNA of the CDR3 is TGTGCCAGCAGCCACCCAGACAGGGGGGGTGGCTACACCTTC. This gives the protein CASSHPDRGGGYTF. The full variable domain, completed using reference TRBV7-9 and TRBJ1-2, is DTGVSQNPRHKITKRGQNVTFRCDPISEHNRLYWYRQTLGQGPEFLTYFQNEAQLEKSRLLSDRFSAERPKGSFSTLEIQRTEQGDSAMYLCASSHPDRGGGYTFGSGTRLTVV.

J is TRBJ2-1 and V is TRBV12-5, with 9 bases lining up with TRBD1. There are 13 residues in the CDR3. V lost 2 bases to trimming and J lost 10 bases; unmatched junction nucleotides: 3. Germline V gene data show CDR1 as LGHNT and CDR2 as FRNRAP. This CDR3 reads CASGLQGQGEQFF. The CDR3 DNA reads as TGTGCTAGTGGTTTGCAAGGACAGGGGGAGCAGTTCTTC.

The chain has TRBV28 and TRBJ2-7; 8 nucleotides line up with TRBD1. The trim removed 3 bases at V and 2 bases at J, leaving 3 bases unmatched. CDR1 and CDR2 (germline): MDHEN, SYDVKM. The CDR3 is made up of 14 amino acids. The CDR3 nucleotides are TGTGCCAGCAGTTTCCAGGGGGCAGCCTACGAGCAGTACTTC. Its translation is CASSFQGAAYEQYF.

The V and J genes are TRBV27 and TRBJ2-7; 7 nucleotides align to TRBD1. This CDR3 contains 14 residues. The germline V gene encodes CDR1 MNHEY and CDR2 SMNVEV (reference sequence). The V segment lost 6 bases and the J segment 3 bases; nucleotides outside the gene matches: 8. The CDR3 here is CASSPGGLYYEQYF. The CDR3 coding sequence is TGTGCCAGCAGCCCAGGGGGTCTCTACTACGAGCAGTACTTC.

The chain uses TRBV5-1 and TRBJ2-2; 9 bases agree with TRBD2. The CDR3 runs to 15 residues. J was trimmed by 6 bases and V by 5 bases; bases with no gene match: 8. CDR1 SGHRS and CDR2 YFSETQ come from the germline V gene. The CDR3 coding sequence is TGCGCCAGCAGTAGCCCTAGCGGGATCTCCGGGGAGCTGTTTTTT. Translating it yields CASSSPSGISGELFF.

This sequence joins TRBV5-1 and TRBJ2-3, with 12 nucleotides matching TRBD1. The germline V gene has CDR1 SGHRS and CDR2 YFSETQ. The ends lost 4 bases at V and 3 bases at J; junction bases unmatched: 6. The CDR3 consists of 16 residues. CDR3 bases: TGCGCCAGCAGCCCGGGACAGGGGGCTCAAACAGATACGCAGTATTTT. It translates to CASSPGQGAQTDTQYF.

This chain links TRBV19 with TRBJ2-2, with 8 bases aligning to TRBD2. Germline V gene sequence: CDR1 LNHDA, CDR2 SQIVND (reference sequence). The ends lost 10 bases at V and 2 bases at J; junction bases unmatched: 9. The CDR3 contains 15 residues. This CDR3 is CATSRLAGNTGELFF. The CDR3 coding sequence is TGTGCCACGAGTCGCTTAGCGGGAAACACCGGGGAGCTGTTTTTT.

The chain recombines TRBV3-1 (or the pseudogene TRBV3-2) with TRBJ2-3, with D possibly matching TRBD2 (6 bases). The CDR3 has 13 amino acids. Trimming removed 4 bases at V and 3 bases at J, with 8 bases between. Germline V gives CDR1 LGHDT, CDR2 YNNKEL (reference sequence). The CDR3 here is CASSPRGTDTQYF. The CDR3 nucleotides read TGTGCCAGCAGCCCACGGGGGACAGATACGCAGTATTTT.

This chain uses TRBV6-5 with TRBJ1-5; no reliable D call. The CDR3 is 14 amino acids. Germline V CDR1 and CDR2: MNHEY, SVGAGI. The V gene lost 0 bases and the J gene lost 6 bases, with 9 bases spanning the gap. The CDR3 here is CASSYSIAAQPQHF. The CDR3 DNA is TGTGCCAGCAGTTACTCGATAGCCGCTCAGCCCCAGCATTTT.

The chain recombines TRBV7-9 with TRBJ2-5, with TRBD2 as a possible D gene (5 bases). There are 18 residues in the CDR3. Trimming stripped 1 base from V and 5 bases from J, with 23 bases between. Germline V gene data show CDR1 as SEHNR and CDR2 as FQNEAQ (reference sequence). The CDR3 sequence is CASSLGFAGLTIHETQYF. The DNA of the CDR3 is TGTGCCAGCAGCTTAGGGTTCGCGGGTCTCACTATCCACGAGACCCAGTACTTC.

The V gene is TRBV7-8, the J gene TRBJ1-1; D possibly corresponds to TRBD1 (6 bases). Trimming shortened V by 3 bases and J by 4 bases, and 18 bases separated the two germline ends. The CDR3 contains 16 residues. Germline CDR1 and CDR2: SGHVS and FQNEAQ. DNA of the CDR3: TGTGCCAGCAGCTTCGGGCCTAAAGGGGGGGGCACTGAAGCTTTCTTT. Amino acid sequence: CASSFGPKGGGTEAFF.

This clone was found a few times. The chain has TRBV7-8 and TRBJ1-2; D is uncertain. Germline V gene sequence: CDR1 SGHVS, CDR2 FQNEAQ. V was cut by 1 base and J by 4 bases, with 13 bases left in between. The CDR3 consists of 15 residues. The CDR3 reads CASSLDHGRGYGYTF. CDR3 nucleotides: TGTGCCAGCAGCTTAGATCATGGAAGAGGCTATGGCTACACCTTC.

The rearrangement joins TRBV12-5 to TRBJ2-5; D remains ambiguous. Germline-derived CDR1 and CDR2 are LGHNT and FRNRAP. This CDR3 is 13 amino acids long. Trimming took 3 bases from V and 5 from J, leaving 10 bases between them. The CDR3 DNA follows: TGTGCTAGTGGTTTATCAGTTACGGAGACCCAGTACTTC. Residues: CASGLSVTETQYF.

The rearrangement links TRBV11-2 to TRBJ2-1, with TRBD1 identical over 8 bases. The trim removed 5 bases at V and 6 bases at J, leaving 9 bases unmatched. Germline V gene lookup returns CDR1 SGHAT and CDR2 FQNNGV. The CDR3 sequence is 15 residues long. The CDR3 reads CASSQDRVEGNEQFF. The DNA of the CDR3 is TGTGCCAGCAGCCAGGACAGGGTTGAAGGCAATGAGCAGTTCTTC.

The count of this clone is one. The chain has TRBV27 and TRBJ1-4; D might be TRBD1 (6 bases). This CDR3 has 13 amino acids. The ends were cut back, 6 bases at V and 7 bases at J, with 12 bases in the middle. CDR1 is MNHEY and CDR2 is SMNVEV in the germline V gene (reference sequence). CDR3 DNA sequence: TGTGCCAGCAGGCGTGGACAGACTGAAAAACTGTTTTTT. Translated, it gives CASRRGQTEKLFF.

The chain links TRBV7-9 to TRBJ1-2; weak D call: TRBD1 (6 bases). The germline CDR1 and CDR2 sequences are SEHNR and FQNEAQ (reference sequence). The CDR3 length is 15 residues. Trimming stripped 4 bases from V and 0 bases from J, with 12 bases between. CDR3 residues: CASSSTTGANYGYTF. The CDR3 bases are TGTGCCAGCAGCTCAACGACAGGCGCTAACTATGGCTACACCTTC.

The chain couples TRBV6-4 to TRBJ1-5; 9 bases line up with TRBD1. Trimming took 11 bases from V and 0 from J; bases not matched to a gene: 11. Germline CDR1 reads MRHNA; CDR2 reads SNTAGT. CDR3 length: 16 amino acids. The CDR3 loop reads CAFGTGKIYSNQPQHF. The CDR3 bases are TGTGCCTTCGGGACAGGGAAAATTTATAGCAATCAGCCCCAGCATTTT.

The chain links TRBV10-1 to TRBJ1-5; D perhaps matches TRBD1 (6 bases). The V gene's germline CDR1 is WNHNN and CDR2 SYGVQD (reference sequence). Trimming pared 5 bases from V and 3 bases from J, leaving 8 bases between. CDR3 length: 13 amino acids. The CDR3 region has the DNA TGCGCCAGCAGTCGGGACACCAATCAGCCCCAGCATTTT. It translates to CASSRDTNQPQHF.